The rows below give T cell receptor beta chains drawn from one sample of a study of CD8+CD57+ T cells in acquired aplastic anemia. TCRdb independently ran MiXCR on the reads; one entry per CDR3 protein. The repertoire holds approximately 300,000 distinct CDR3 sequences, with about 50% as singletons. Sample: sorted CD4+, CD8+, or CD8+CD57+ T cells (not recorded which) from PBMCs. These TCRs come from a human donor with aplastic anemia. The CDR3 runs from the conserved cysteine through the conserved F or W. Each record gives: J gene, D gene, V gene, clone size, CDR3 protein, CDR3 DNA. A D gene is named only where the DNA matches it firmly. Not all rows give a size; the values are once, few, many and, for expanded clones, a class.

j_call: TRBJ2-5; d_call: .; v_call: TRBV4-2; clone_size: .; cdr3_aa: CASSATYF; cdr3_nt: TGTGCCAGCAGCGCGACGTACTTC
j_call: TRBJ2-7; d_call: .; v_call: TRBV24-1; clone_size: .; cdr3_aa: CATSSPGPGQYF; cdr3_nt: TGTGCCACCAGCAGCCCCGGCCCAGGGCAGTACTTC
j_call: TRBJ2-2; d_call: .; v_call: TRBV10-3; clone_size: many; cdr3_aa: CAISESGSGGIGELFF; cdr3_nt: TGTGCCATCAGTGAGTCGGGTAGTGGCGGCATCGGGGAGCTGTTTTTT
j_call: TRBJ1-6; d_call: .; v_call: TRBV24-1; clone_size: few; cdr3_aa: CATSDLDITHNSPLHF; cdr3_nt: TGTGCCACCAGTGACCTTGACATAACTCATAATTCACCCCTCCACTTT
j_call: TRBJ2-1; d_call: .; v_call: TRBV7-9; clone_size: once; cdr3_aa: CASSVDGRTGHSYNEQFF; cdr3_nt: TGTGCCAGCAGCGTGGATGGACGAACGGGACACAGCTACAATGAGCAGTTCTTC
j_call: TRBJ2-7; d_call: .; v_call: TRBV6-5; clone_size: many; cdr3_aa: CASSYSSRGAPYEQYF; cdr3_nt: TGTGCCAGCAGTTACTCGAGTCGGGGGGCCCCCTACGAGCAGTACTTC
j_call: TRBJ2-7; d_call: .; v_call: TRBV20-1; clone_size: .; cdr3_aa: CSARAPLEGEQYF; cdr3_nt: TGCAGTGCTAGGGCCCCCCTCGAAGGCGAGCAGTACTTC
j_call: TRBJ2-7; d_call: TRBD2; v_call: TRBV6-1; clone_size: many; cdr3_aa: CASSRTTSGVSSYEQYF; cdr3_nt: TGTGCCAGCAGTCGGACGACTAGCGGGGTGAGCTCCTACGAGCAGTACTTC
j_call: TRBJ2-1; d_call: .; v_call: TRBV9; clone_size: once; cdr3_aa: CASSPLQGEQFF; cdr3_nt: TGTGCCAGCAGCCCTCTTCAGGGGGAGCAGTTCTTC
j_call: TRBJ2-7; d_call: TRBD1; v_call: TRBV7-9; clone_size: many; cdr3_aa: CASSARPGGIDEQYF; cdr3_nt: TGTGCCAGCAGCGCAAGACCAGGGGGCATCGACGAGCAGTACTTC